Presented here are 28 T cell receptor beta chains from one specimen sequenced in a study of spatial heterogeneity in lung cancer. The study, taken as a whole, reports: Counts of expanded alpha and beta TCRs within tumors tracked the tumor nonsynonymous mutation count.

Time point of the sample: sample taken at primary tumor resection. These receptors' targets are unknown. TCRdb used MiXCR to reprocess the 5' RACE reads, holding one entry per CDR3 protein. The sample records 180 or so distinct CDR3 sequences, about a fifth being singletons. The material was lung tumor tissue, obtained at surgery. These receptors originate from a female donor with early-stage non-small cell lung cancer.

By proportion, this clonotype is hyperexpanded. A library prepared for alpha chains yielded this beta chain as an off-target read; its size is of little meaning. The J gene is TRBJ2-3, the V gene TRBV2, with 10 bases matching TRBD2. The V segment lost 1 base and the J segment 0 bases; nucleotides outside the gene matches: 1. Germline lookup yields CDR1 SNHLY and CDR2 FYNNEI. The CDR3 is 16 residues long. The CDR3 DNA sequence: TGTGCCAGCAGTGAAGGGACTAGCGGTAGCACAGATACGCAGTATTTT. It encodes CASSEGTSGSTDTQYF.

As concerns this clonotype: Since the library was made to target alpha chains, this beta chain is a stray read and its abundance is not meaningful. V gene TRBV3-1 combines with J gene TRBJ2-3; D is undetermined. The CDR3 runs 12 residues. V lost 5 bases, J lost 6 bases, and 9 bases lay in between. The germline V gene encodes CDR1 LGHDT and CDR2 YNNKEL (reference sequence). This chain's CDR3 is CASSSNWDTQYF. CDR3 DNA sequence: TGTGCCAGCAGCTCGAACTGGGATACGCAGTATTTT.

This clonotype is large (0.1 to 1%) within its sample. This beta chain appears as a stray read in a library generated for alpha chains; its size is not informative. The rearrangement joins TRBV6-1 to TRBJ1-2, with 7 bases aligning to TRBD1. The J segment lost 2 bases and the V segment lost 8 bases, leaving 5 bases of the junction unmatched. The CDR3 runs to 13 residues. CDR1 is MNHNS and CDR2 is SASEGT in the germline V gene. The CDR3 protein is CASYGTDNYGYTF. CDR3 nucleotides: TGTGCCAGCTATGGGACAGACAACTATGGCTACACCTTC.

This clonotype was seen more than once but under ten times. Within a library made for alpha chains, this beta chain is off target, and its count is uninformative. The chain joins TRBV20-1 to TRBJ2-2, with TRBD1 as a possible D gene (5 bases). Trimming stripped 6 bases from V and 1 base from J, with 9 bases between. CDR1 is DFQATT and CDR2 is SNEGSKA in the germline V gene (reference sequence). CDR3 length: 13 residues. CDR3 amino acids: CSAHGQNTGELFF. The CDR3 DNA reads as TGCAGTGCCCACGGACAGAACACCGGGGAGCTGTTTTTT.

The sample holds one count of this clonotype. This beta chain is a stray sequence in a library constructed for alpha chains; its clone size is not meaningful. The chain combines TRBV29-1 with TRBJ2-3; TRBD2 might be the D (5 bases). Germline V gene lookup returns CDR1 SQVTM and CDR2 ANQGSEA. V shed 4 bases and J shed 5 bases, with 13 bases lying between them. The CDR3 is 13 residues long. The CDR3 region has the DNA TGCAGCGTTGTAGGACTCCTACAAGATACGCAGTATTTT. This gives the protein CSVVGLLQDTQYF.

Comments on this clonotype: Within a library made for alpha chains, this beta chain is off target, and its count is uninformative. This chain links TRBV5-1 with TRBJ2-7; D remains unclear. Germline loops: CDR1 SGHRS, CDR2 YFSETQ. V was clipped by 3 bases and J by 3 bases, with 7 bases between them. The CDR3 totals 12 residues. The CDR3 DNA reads TGCGCCAGCAGCTATTATGGCTACGAGCAGTACTTC. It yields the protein CASSYYGYEQYF.

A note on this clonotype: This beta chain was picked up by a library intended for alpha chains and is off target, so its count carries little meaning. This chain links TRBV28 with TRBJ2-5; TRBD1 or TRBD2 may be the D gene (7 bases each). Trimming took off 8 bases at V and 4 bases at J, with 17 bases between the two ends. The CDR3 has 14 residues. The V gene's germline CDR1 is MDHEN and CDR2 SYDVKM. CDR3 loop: CASGLTGRGETQYF. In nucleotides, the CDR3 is TGTGCCAGCGGACTGACAGGGAGGGGAGAGACCCAGTACTTC.

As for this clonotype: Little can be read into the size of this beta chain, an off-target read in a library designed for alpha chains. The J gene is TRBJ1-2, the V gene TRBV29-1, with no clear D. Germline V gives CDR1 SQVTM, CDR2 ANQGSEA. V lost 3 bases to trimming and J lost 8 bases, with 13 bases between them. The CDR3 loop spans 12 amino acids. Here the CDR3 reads CSVDFPSHGYTF. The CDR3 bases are TGCAGCGTTGATTTCCCCTCTCACGGCTACACCTTC.

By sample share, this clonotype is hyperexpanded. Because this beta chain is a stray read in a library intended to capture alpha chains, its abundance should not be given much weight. CDR3 in DNA: TGCGCCAGCAGCCAAGGTCGTATAGCGGGGGGGTACAATGAGCAGTTCTTC. Its protein product is CASSQGRIAGGYNEQFF. V and J are TRBV4-3 and TRBJ2-1, with TRBD2 matching 11 bases. With 1 base clipped from V and 4 bases from J, the junction kept 6 bases outside the gene matches. This CDR3 spans 17 amino acids. Germline V lookup: CDR1 LGHNA, CDR2 YSLEER.

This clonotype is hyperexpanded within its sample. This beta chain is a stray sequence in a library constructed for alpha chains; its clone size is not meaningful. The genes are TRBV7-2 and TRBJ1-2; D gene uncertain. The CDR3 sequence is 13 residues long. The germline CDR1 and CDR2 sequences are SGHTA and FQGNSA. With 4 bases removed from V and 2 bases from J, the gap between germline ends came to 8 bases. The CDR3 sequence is CASSSQLNYGYTF. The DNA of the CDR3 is TGTGCCAGCAGCTCCCAGTTGAACTATGGCTACACCTTC.

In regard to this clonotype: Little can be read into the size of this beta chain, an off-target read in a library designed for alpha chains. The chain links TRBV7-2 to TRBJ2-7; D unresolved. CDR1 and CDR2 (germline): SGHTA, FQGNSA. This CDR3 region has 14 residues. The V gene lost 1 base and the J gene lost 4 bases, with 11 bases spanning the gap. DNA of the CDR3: TGTGCCAGCAGCTTAGGCGGAAGACCTTACGAGCAGTACTTC. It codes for CASSLGGRPYEQYF.

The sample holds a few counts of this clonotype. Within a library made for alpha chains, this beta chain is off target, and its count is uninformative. CDR3 nucleotides: TGTGCCAGCAGGTGGGACACTGAAGCTTTCTTT. It is translated as CASRWDTEAFF. This rearrangement joins TRBV6-2 or TRBV6-3 to TRBJ1-1; D is undetermined. CDR1 and CDR2 from the germline V gene are MNHEY and SVGEGT. The CDR3 loop spans 11 amino acids. Trimming left V 6 bases short and J 3 bases short, with 5 bases between.

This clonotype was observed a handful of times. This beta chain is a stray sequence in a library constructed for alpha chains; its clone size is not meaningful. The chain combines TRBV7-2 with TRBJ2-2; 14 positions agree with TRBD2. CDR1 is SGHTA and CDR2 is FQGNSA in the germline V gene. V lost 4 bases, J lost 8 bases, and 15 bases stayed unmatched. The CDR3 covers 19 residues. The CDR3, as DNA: TGTGCCAGCAGCTCCCTGGGACTAGCGGGGGCTCTGCTCATGGGGGAGCTGTTTTTT. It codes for CASSSLGLAGALLMGELFF. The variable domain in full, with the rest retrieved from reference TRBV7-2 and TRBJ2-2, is GAGVSQSPSNKVTEKGKDVELRCDPISGHTALYWYRQSLGQGLEFLIYFQGNSAPDKSGLPSDRFSAERTGGSVSTLTIQRTQQEDSAVYLCASSSLGLAGALLMGELFFGEGSRLTVL.

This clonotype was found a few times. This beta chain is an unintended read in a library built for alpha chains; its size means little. The CDR3 spells CASGGSGPYNEQFF. Written as DNA, the CDR3 is TGTGCCAGCGGGGGCAGCGGGCCGTACAATGAGCAGTTCTTC. The rearrangement uses TRBV6-5 and TRBJ2-1; D possibly matches TRBD1 or TRBD2 (6 bases each). CDR1 is MNHEY and CDR2 is SVGAGI in the germline V gene. CDR3 size: 14 residues. V lost 8 bases to trimming and J lost 4 bases, with 15 bases between them.

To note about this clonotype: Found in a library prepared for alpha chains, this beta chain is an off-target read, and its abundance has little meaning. CDR3 amino acids: CASSLDFTEAFF. The CDR3 DNA reads as TGTGCCAGCAGTTTAGACTTCACTGAAGCTTTCTTT. The chain recombines TRBV12-3 or TRBV12-4 with TRBJ1-1; D remains unclear. The CDR3 is 12 residues long. The V gene lost 1 base and the J gene lost 4 bases, with 4 bases spanning the gap.

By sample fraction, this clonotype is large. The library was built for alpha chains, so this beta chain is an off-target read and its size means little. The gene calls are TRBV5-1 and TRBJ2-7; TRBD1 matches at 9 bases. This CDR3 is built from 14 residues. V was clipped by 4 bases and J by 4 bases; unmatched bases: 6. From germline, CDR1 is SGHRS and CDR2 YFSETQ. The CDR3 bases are TGCGCCAGCAGCCTTGGACAGGGGAGGTACGAGCAGTACTTC. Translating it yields CASSLGQGRYEQYF.

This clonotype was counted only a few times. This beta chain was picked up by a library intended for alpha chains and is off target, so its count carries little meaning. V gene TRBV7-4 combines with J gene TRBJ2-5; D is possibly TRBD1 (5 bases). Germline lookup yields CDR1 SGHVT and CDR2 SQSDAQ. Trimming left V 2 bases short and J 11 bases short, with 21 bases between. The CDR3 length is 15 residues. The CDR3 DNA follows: TGTGCCAGCAGCTTAAGTTCCGTGGGGCCGACGGCGCAGTACTTC. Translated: CASSLSSVGPTAQYF.

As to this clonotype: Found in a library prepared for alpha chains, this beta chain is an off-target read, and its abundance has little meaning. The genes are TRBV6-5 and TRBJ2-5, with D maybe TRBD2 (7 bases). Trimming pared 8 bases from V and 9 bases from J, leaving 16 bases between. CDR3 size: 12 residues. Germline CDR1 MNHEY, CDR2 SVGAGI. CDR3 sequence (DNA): TGTGCCAGCCGTGTGGGGGAGGGGGCCCAGTACTTC. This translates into CASRVGEGAQYF.

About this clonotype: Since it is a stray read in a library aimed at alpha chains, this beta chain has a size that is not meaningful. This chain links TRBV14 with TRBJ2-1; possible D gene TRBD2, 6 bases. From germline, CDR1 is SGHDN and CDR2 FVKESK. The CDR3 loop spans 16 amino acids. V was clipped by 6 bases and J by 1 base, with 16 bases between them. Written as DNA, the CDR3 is TGTGCCAGCAGGGGAAGCCTAGCGCAATCCTACAATGAGCAGTTCTTC. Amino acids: CASRGSLAQSYNEQFF.

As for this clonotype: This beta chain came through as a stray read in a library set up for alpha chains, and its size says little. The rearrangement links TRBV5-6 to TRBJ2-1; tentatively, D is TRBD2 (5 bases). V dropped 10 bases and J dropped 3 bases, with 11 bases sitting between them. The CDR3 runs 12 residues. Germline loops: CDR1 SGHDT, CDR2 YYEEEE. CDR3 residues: CASGLDYNEQFF. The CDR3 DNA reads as TGTGCCTCGGGGTTAGACTACAATGAGCAGTTCTTC.

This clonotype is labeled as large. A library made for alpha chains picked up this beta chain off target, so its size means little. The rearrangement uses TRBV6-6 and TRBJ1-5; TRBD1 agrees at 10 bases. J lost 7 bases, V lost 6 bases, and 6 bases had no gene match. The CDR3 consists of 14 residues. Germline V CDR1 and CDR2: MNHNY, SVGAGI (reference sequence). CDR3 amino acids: CASSKTGGGQPQHF. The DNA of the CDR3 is TGTGCCAGCAGCAAGACAGGGGGCGGGCAGCCCCAGCATTTT.

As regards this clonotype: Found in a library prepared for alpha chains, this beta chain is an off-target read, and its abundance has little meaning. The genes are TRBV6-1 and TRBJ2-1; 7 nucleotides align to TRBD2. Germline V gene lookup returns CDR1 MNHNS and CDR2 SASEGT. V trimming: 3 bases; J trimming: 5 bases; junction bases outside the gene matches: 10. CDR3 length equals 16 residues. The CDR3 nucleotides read TGTGCCAGCAGTGAGCAGGCAGGGAGGGGAGACAATGAGCAGTTCTTC. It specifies CASSEQAGRGDNEQFF.

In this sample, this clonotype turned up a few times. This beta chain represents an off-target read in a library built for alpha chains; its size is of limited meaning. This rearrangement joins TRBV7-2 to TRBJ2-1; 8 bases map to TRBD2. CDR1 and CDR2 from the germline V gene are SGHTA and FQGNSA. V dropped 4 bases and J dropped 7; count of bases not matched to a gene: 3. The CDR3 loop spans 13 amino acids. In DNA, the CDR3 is TGTGCCAGCAGCTACTCGGGGGGGAATGAGCAGTTCTTC. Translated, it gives CASSYSGGNEQFF.

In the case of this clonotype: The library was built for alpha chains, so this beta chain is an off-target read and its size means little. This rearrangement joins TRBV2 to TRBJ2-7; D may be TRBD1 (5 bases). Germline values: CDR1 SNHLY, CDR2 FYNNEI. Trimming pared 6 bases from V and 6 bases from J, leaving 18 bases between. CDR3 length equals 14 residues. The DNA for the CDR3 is TGTGCCAGCAGAGGAGCAGGGCGCGGATCCGAGCAGTACTTC. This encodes CASRGAGRGSEQYF.

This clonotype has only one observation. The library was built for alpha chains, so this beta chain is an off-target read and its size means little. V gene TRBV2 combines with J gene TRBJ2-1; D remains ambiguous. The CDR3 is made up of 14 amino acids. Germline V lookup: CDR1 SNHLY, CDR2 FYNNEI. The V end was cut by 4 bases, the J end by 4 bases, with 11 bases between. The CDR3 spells CASSGIAVYNEQFF. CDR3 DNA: TGTGCCAGCAGTGGGATAGCTGTTTACAATGAGCAGTTCTTC.

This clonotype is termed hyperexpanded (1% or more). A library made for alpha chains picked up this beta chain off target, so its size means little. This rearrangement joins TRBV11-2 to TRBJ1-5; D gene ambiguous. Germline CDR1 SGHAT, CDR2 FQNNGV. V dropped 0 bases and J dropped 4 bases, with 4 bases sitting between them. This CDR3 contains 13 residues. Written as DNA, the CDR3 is TGTGCCAGCAGCTTAGACCGAAATCAGCCCCAGCATTTT. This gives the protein CASSLDRNQPQHF.

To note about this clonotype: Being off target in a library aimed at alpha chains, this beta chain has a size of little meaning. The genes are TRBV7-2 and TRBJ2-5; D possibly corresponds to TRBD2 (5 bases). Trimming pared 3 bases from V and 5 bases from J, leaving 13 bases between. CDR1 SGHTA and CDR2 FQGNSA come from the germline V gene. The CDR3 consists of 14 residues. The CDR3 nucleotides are TGTGCCAGCAGCTTTCACGGGCCGGGGGAGACCCAGTACTTC. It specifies CASSFHGPGETQYF.

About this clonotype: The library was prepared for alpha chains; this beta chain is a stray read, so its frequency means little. The CDR3 coding sequence is TGTGCCAGCAGCTGGACAGGGGGAGAGACCCAGTACTTC. The encoded protein is CASSWTGGETQYF. V usage is TRBV7-2 and J usage is TRBJ2-5; TRBD1 matches at 10 bases. The CDR3 length is 13 residues. Trimming cost V 4 bases and J 4 bases; bases outside gene matches: 0. Germline CDR1 is SGHTA and CDR2 is FQGNSA.